This passage covers 2 T cell receptor beta chains from one sample sequenced in a study of T cell responses to AZD1222 COVID-19 vaccine. Here immunoSEQ multiplex PCR was the method, and the copy in TCRdb shows in-frame clones only, minus some. The data hold about 88,000 clones, with about nine tenths observed a single time. Sequencing was performed on peripheral blood, taken 28 days after the second AZD1222 dose. All receptors derive from an adult who received the AZD1222 COVID-19 vaccine.

This chain links TRBV3-1 (or the pseudogene TRBV3-2) with TRBJ1-5; D gene ambiguous. The CDR3 sequence is 13 residues long. Trimming removed 0 bases from V and 4 bases from J, with 4 bases in between. Looked up from germline, CDR1 is LGHDT and CDR2 is YNNKEL (reference sequence). CDR3 nucleotide sequence: TGTGCCAGCAGCCAAGAAAGGAATCAGCCCCAGCATTTT. It is translated as CASSQERNQPQHF.

For the CDR3, the DNA is TGTGCCATCAGTGAGTCGAGGGGGGTGGGCGATCAGCCCCAGCATTTT. It yields the protein CAISESRGVGDQPQHF. The rearrangement uses TRBV10-3 and TRBJ1-5; perhaps TRBD1 as D (6 bases). The CDR3 is 16 residues long. From germline, CDR1 is ENHRY and CDR2 SYGVKD. Trimming left V 0 bases short and J 5 bases short, with 14 bases between.